This T cell receptor beta chain was documented in a study of neurological immune-mediated disorders. This clonotype showed up many times. From the 5' RACE reads, TCRdb called clonotypes with MiXCR, one entry per CDR3 protein. The profile shows around 28,000 distinct CDR3 sequences, 2% to 2.5% of them singletons. Germline CDR1 is DFQATT and CDR2 is SNEGSKA (reference sequence). The CDR3 runs 14 residues. V and J are TRBV20-1 and TRBJ1-1; D is perhaps TRBD1 (6 bases). The sample consisted of PBMCs. The sequence was collected from a woman between 45 and 65 years old with multiple sclerosis. CDR3 sequence (DNA): TGCAGCTGTAGTCGGGGGGGCGCGGGGACTGAAGCTTTCTTT. Translated: CSCSRGGAGTEAFF.